These 10 T cell receptor beta chains originate from one sample sequenced in a study of tumor-infiltrating lymphocytes in oesophageal squamous cell carcinoma. TCRdb reprocessed the PCR reads via MiXCR and lists one record per CDR3 protein. Among some 7,100 distinct CDR3 sequences listed, about 15% were seen once. Sequencing was performed on blood. These receptor sequences come from a male donor with esophageal squamous cell carcinoma.

This clonotype is medium-sized by share. This chain connects TRBV7-3 to TRBJ2-2; TRBD2 matches at 12 bases. The CDR3 totals 17 residues. V shed 5 bases, J shed 0 bases, and the junction held 4 bases outside the gene matches. Per the germline V gene, CDR1 is SGHTA and CDR2 is FQGTGA. CDR3 protein: CASSRLAGVANTGELFF. Here the CDR3 DNA reads TGTGCCAGCAGCCGACTAGCGGGGGTCGCGAACACCGGGGAGCTGTTTTTT.

This clonotype was observed at least ten times. The rearrangement links TRBV5-6 to TRBJ1-2, with a weak D call TRBD1 (5 bases). Germline lookup yields CDR1 SGHDT and CDR2 YYEEEE. Trimming took off 4 bases at V and 5 bases at J, with 12 bases between the two ends. This CDR3 is built from 13 residues. Here the CDR3 DNA reads TGTGCCAGCAGCGAAAACTCAGGGTATGGCTACACCTTC. Translating it yields CASSENSGYGYTF.

This clonotype was observed at least ten times. The chain carries TRBV24-1 and TRBJ2-5; tentative D call: TRBD2 (7 bases). Trimming shortened V by 0 bases and J by 5 bases, and 9 bases separated the two germline ends. The CDR3 runs 14 residues. Germline loops: CDR1 KGHDR, CDR2 SFDVKD. CDR3 coding DNA: TGTGCCACCAGTGATTTGGAGGGGGGGGAGACCCAGTACTTC. Amino acid sequence: CATSDLEGGETQYF.

Points on this clonotype: A read error is likely, as this CDR3 ends without the conserved phenylalanine or tryptophan. The DNA is left out, because the CDR3 cannot be placed on it with certainty; the CDR3 is given as TCRdb lists it. This chain uses TRBV6-6 with TRBJ2-3. The CDR3 contains 9 residues when both ends are counted. Germline V gene data show CDR1 as MNHNY and CDR2 as SVGAGI (reference sequence). CDR3 amino acids: CASSYSLST.

V usage is TRBV2 and J usage is TRBJ2-1; possible D gene TRBD1, 6 bases. The germline V and J ends were trimmed by 7 bases and 5 bases, with 18 bases remaining between them. Germline V gives CDR1 SNHLY, CDR2 FYNNEI. This CDR3 is built from 15 residues. The CDR3 DNA reads TGTGCCAGCACCAGGGGCCGCGGACTGAACAATGAGCAGTTCTTC. Its translation is CASTRGRGLNNEQFF.

This clonotype was counted many times. The chain carries TRBV12-3 or TRBV12-4 and TRBJ1-2; 10 nucleotides match TRBD1. V trimming: 5 bases; J trimming: 5 bases; junction bases outside the gene matches: 5. There are 14 residues in the CDR3. CDR3 bases: TGTGCCAGCAGTCCGTGGACAGGGGGATATGGCTACACCTTC. It encodes CASSPWTGGYGYTF.

This clonotype showed up many times. The chain has TRBV28 and TRBJ1-1, with D unresolved. Germline lookup yields CDR1 MDHEN and CDR2 SYDVKM. The V end lost 1 base, the J end lost 1 base, and 4 bases lay between the germline ends. This CDR3 spans 13 amino acids. CDR3 region: CASSLSRNTEAFF. CDR3 DNA: TGTGCCAGCAGTTTATCCCGGAACACTGAAGCTTTCTTT. Based on the CDR3 plus reference TRBV28 and TRBJ1-1, the full variable domain is DVKVTQSSRYLVKRTGEKVFLECVQDMDHENMFWYRQDPGLGLRLIYFSYDVKMKEKGDIPEGYSVSREKKERFSLILESASTNQTSMYLCASSLSRNTEAFFGQGTRLTVV.

This clonotype was seen just once. The V gene is TRBV4-1, the J gene TRBJ1-1, with D perhaps matching TRBD1 (6 bases). Trimming cost V 4 bases and J 6 bases, with 18 bases left between them. Germline CDR1 MGHRA, CDR2 YSYEKL. CDR3 size: 15 residues. This chain's CDR3 is CASSPAPPGGPEAFF. The CDR3 nucleotides read TGCGCCAGCAGCCCGGCCCCCCCGGGGGGCCCTGAAGCTTTCTTT.

This clonotype was found many times. The chain combines TRBV12-5 with TRBJ1-1, with 7 nucleotides matching TRBD1. The junction had 4 bases not matched to a gene; V was cut back by 4 bases and J by 2 bases. Looked up from germline, CDR1 is LGHNT and CDR2 is FRNRAP. This CDR3 spans 14 amino acids. Written as DNA, the CDR3 is TGTGCTAGTGGTTCCGGGACAGATAACACTGAAGCTTTCTTT. Translating gives CASGSGTDNTEAFF.

Remarks on this clonotype: A junction end diverges from the germline sequence, so it may reflect a read error. The gene calls are TRBV7-8 and TRBJ2-3; TRBD1 aligns across 10 bases. The CDR3 runs 14 residues. Germline CDR1 is SGHVS and CDR2 is FQNEAQ. CDR3 sequence: CASSNLGRLGQGFF. CDR3 DNA: TGTGCCAGCTCAAACCTGGGGCGACTGGGACAGGGGTTCTTT.